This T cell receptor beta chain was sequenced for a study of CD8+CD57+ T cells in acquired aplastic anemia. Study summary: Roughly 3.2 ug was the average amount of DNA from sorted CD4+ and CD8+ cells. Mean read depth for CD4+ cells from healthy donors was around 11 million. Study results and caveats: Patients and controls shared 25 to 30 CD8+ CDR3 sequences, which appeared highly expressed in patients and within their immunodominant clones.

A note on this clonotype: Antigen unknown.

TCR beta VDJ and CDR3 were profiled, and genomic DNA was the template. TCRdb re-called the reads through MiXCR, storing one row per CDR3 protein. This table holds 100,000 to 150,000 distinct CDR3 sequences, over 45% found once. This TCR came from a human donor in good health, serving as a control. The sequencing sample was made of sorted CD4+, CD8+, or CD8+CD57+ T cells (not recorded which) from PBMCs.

CDR3 DNA: TGTGCCAGCAGTTACTCCTGGGAGAACACTGAAGCTTTCTTT. This translates into CASSYSWENTEAFF. The chain has TRBV5-7 and TRBJ1-1, with D unresolved. TRBV5-7 is sorted into the ORF group, with uncertain function. The CDR3 contains 14 residues. V shed 5 bases and J shed 1 base, with 12 bases lying between them.